This passage covers 15 T cell receptor beta chains from one sample sequenced in a study of cytomegalovirus exposure and HLA in healthy donors. The PCR made use of 60 Vbeta and 13 Jbeta primers. Sequenced by immunoSEQ multiplex PCR; TCRdb stores in-frame clones only, minus some. The table shows more than 80,000 clones, with 81% occurring only once. The sequenced sample was PBMCs. The receptors here all came from a girl aged 2-10 years in good health and CMV-seropositive.

This chain joins TRBV27 and TRBJ1-1, with a weak D call TRBD1 (6 bases). V lost 4 bases and J 5 bases, leaving 14 bases between the germline ends. Germline CDR1 reads MNHEY; CDR2 reads SMNVEV (reference sequence). The length of the CDR3 is 14 residues. CDR3 region: CASSSTRQVTEAFF. Here the CDR3 DNA reads TGTGCCAGCAGTTCCACGCGACAGGTTACTGAAGCTTTCTTT.

Worth noting for this clone: The sample has other DNA sequences that encode this CDR3 too. The CDR3 nucleotides read TGTGCCAGCAGGGGGACAGAGAACACTGAAGCTTTCTTT. Amino acid sequence: CASRGTENTEAFF. The chain links TRBV6-5 to TRBJ1-1, with TRBD1 matching 7 bases. Looked up from germline, CDR1 is MNHEY and CDR2 is SVGAGI. V shed 6 bases, J shed 1 base, and the junction held 2 bases outside the gene matches. The CDR3 has 13 residues.

The chain recombines TRBV6-1 with TRBJ2-7, with D maybe TRBD2 (7 bases). CDR3 length equals 14 residues. V was shortened by 7 bases and J by 3 bases, with 16 bases between the two germline ends. Germline V gene lookup returns CDR1 MNHNS and CDR2 SASEGT. The CDR3 region has the DNA TGTGCCAGCATTTCGGGCGGGGGCCTCTACGAGCAGTACTTC. Translating it yields CASISGGGLYEQYF.

Note on this clone: At one end, the junction sequence differs from germline, possibly due to a read error. Distinct nucleotide sequences in the sample also encode this CDR3. The V call is TRBV19, the J call TRBJ1-1; a possible D gene is TRBD1 (5 bases). The CDR3 is 13 amino acids. Germline assignment: CDR1 LNHDA and CDR2 SQIVND (reference sequence). The CDR3 DNA reads as TGTGCCACCAAGACAGCCTGGAACACCGAAGCTTTCTTT. This sequence encodes CATKTAWNTEAFF.

The V gene is TRBV25-1, the J gene TRBJ2-2, with 8 nucleotides matching TRBD1. CDR1 and CDR2 from the germline V gene are MGHDK and SYGVNS. The CDR3 sequence is 13 residues long. Germline trimming cut 5 bases from V and 6 bases from J; bases unmatched to any gene: 2. Here the CDR3 reads CASSQTGAGELFF. The CDR3, as DNA: TGTGCCAGCAGTCAGACAGGGGCCGGGGAGCTGTTTTTT.

The rearrangement links TRBV2 to TRBJ2-2; 10 bases match TRBD2. The CDR3 runs to 13 residues. V was pared by 4 bases and J by 7 bases, with 0 bases of the junction left unmatched. Germline V gene data show CDR1 as SNHLY and CDR2 as FYNNEI. Here the CDR3 reads CASSGTSGGELFF. The CDR3 coding sequence is TGTGCCAGCAGTGGGACTAGCGGCGGGGAGCTGTTTTTT. The complete variable domain, with remaining parts taken from reference TRBV2 and TRBJ2-2, reads EPEVTQTPSHQVTQMGQEVILRCVPISNHLYFYWYRQILGQKVEFLVSFYNNEISEKSEIFDDQFSVERPDGSNFTLKIRSTKLEDSAMYFCASSGTSGGELFFGEGSRLTVL.

This chain joins TRBV2 and TRBJ2-7; no definite D call. CDR1 and CDR2 from the germline V gene are SNHLY and FYNNEI. Between the trimmed V and J ends, which lost 4 bases and 0 bases, there was a span of 4 bases. The CDR3 has 12 amino acids. The CDR3 sequence: CASSASSYEQYF. For the CDR3, the DNA is TGTGCCAGCAGTGCCAGCTCCTACGAGCAGTACTTC.

The chain's CDR3 is CASSWDRHPYEQYF. The CDR3 DNA reads TGTGCCAGCAGTTGGGACAGGCATCCGTACGAGCAGTACTTC. The genes are TRBV28 and TRBJ2-7; 8 bases align to TRBD1. With V trimmed by 4 bases and J by 4 bases, 6 bases remained unmatched. The CDR3 has 14 amino acids. Germline lookup yields CDR1 MDHEN and CDR2 SYDVKM. Based on the CDR3 plus reference TRBV28 and TRBJ2-7, the full variable domain is DVKVTQSSRYLVKRTGEKVFLECVQDMDHENMFWYRQDPGLGLRLIYFSYDVKMKEKGDIPEGYSVSREKKERFSLILESASTNQTSMYLCASSWDRHPYEQYFGPGTRLTVT.

J is TRBJ2-1 and V is TRBV7-2; 7 positions agree with TRBD2. The CDR3 is 15 residues long. Per the germline V gene, CDR1 is SGHTA and CDR2 is FQGNSA. Losses at the gene ends were 3 bases for V and 3 bases for J; bases not matched to a gene: 5. This chain's CDR3 is CASSLGVAGYNEQFF. The CDR3 DNA follows: TGTGCCAGCAGCTTGGGGGTAGCGGGCTACAATGAGCAGTTCTTC.

The rearrangement links TRBV5-6 to TRBJ2-7; 9 nucleotides line up with TRBD1. V lost 1 base, J lost 6 bases, and 8 bases stayed unmatched. Germline V CDR1 and CDR2: SGHDT, YYEEEE. This CDR3 contains 15 residues. In nucleotides, the CDR3 is TGTGCCAGCAGCTTGCTGGGACAGGGATTTAGCGAGCAGTACTTC. It is translated as CASSLLGQGFSEQYF.

The chain joins TRBV28 to TRBJ1-1; 9 positions agree with TRBD1. Looked up from germline, CDR1 is MDHEN and CDR2 is SYDVKM. The CDR3 length is 16 residues. The ends lost 7 bases at V and 5 bases at J; junction bases unmatched: 14. CDR3 residues: CASTRGTGIDWTEAFF. The CDR3 region has the DNA TGTGCCAGCACTCGGGGGACAGGGATCGATTGGACTGAAGCTTTCTTT.

CDR3 sequence: CASKSGSGNQPQHF. As DNA, the CDR3 is TGTGCCAGCAAATCGGGGTCCGGGAATCAGCCCCAGCATTTT. The chain joins TRBV6-6 to TRBJ1-5, with D hard to call. Germline V gene lookup returns CDR1 MNHNY and CDR2 SVGAGI (reference sequence). The CDR3 extends over 14 amino acids. Trimming left V 7 bases short and J 4 bases short, with 14 bases between.

The genes are TRBV28 and TRBJ1-5, with a weak D call TRBD1 (5 bases). Trimming took 3 bases from V and 7 from J, leaving 16 bases between them. Germline V gene data show CDR1 as MDHEN and CDR2 as SYDVKM. The CDR3 covers 15 residues. CDR3 nucleotide sequence: TGTGCCAGCAGTTTCGCGCAGGGCGAAACCCAGCCCCAGCATTTT. Protein: CASSFAQGETQPQHF.

This chain links TRBV7-3 with TRBJ2-3; TRBD1 might be the D (6 bases). Germline V gene data show CDR1 as SGHTA and CDR2 as FQGTGA. This CDR3 is 14 amino acids long. V lost 3 bases and J 2 bases, leaving 9 bases between the germline ends. Here the CDR3 reads CASSLDRDTDTQYF. The CDR3 DNA is TGTGCCAGCAGCTTGGACAGAGACACAGATACGCAGTATTTT.

This sequence joins TRBV11-3 and TRBJ2-1, with D tentatively TRBD1 (5 bases). Germline lookup yields CDR1 SGHNT and CDR2 YENEEA. The CDR3 is 13 residues long. V gave up 4 bases and J gave up 13 bases, with 17 bases separating them. The CDR3 bases are TGTGCCAGCAGCTCACAACCCGACAGTATCCAGTTCTTC. This translates into CASSSQPDSIQFF. The full variable domain, completed using reference TRBV11-3 and TRBJ2-1, is EAGVVQSPRYKIIEKKQPVAFWCNPISGHNTLYWYLQNLGQGPELLIRYENEEAVDDSQLPKDRFSAERLKGVDSTLKIQPAELGDSAVYLCASSSQPDSIQFFGPGTRLTVL.